The 28 T cell receptor beta chains given below trace back to one sample, sequenced in a study of beta chain features in type 1 diabetes. The sequenced template was cDNA made from the entire isolated RNA. Assay used: immunoSEQ multiplex PCR; TCRdb lists only in-frame clones, some missing. The sample shows 300,000 to 450,000 clones, roughly 12% of them seen only once. The sequencing sample was made of naive CD4+ T cells from blood. Source of these receptors: a man between 18 and 35 years old in good health.

This clone was counted a single time. The gene calls are TRBV4-1 and TRBJ1-5; TRBD1 agrees at 12 bases. With 3 bases clipped from V and 7 bases from J, the junction kept 4 bases outside the gene matches. The CDR3 is 15 residues long. CDR1 is MGHRA, CDR2 YSYEKL, per germline. The CDR3 sequence: CASSQGDRGRQPQHF. As DNA, the CDR3 is TGCGCCAGCAGCCAGGGGGACAGGGGGCGACAGCCCCAGCATTTT.

The chain recombines TRBV7-9 with TRBJ1-1; D perhaps matches TRBD1 (5 bases). V was shortened by 7 bases and J by 0 bases, with 12 bases between the two germline ends. Germline values: CDR1 SEHNR, CDR2 FQNEAQ (reference sequence). The CDR3 length is 14 residues. CDR3 loop: CASTPGGMNTEAFF. In DNA, the CDR3 is TGTGCCAGCACCCCCGGGGGGATGAACACTGAAGCTTTCTTT. Filled out from reference TRBV7-9 and TRBJ1-1, the complete variable domain reads DTGVSQNPRHKITKRGQNVTFRCDPISEHNRLYWYRQTLGQGPEFLTYFQNEAQLEKSRLLSDRFSAERPKGSFSTLEIQRTEQGDSAMYLCASTPGGMNTEAFFGQGTRLTVV.

The V call is TRBV19, the J call TRBJ2-1, with TRBD1 matching over 10 bases. Germline CDR1 is LNHDA and CDR2 is SQIVND (reference sequence). The CDR3 runs to 14 residues. With 5 bases clipped from V and 7 bases from J, the junction kept 5 bases outside the gene matches. CDR3 amino acids: CASSYRDRGNEQFF. CDR3 sequence (DNA): TGTGCCAGTAGTTACCGGGACAGGGGAAATGAGCAGTTCTTC.

This clone was seen only a few times. This chain links TRBV7-2 with TRBJ2-1; D is possibly TRBD1 (7 bases). V lost 3 bases and J 2 bases, leaving 8 bases between the germline ends. The CDR3 is 14 amino acids. The V gene's germline CDR1 is SGHTA and CDR2 FQGNSA. The CDR3 spells CASSFRGAYNEQFF. CDR3 nucleotide sequence: TGTGCCAGCAGCTTCAGGGGGGCCTACAATGAGCAGTTCTTC.

V usage is TRBV18 and J usage is TRBJ2-1; TRBD1 might be the D (5 bases). Germline values: CDR1 KGHSH, CDR2 LQKENI. The CDR3 has 16 residues. Trimming left V 0 bases short and J 0 bases short, with 9 bases between. This chain's CDR3 is CASSPPVGHSYNEQFF. The CDR3, as DNA: TGTGCCAGCTCACCACCGGTAGGACACTCCTACAATGAGCAGTTCTTC.

The chain carries TRBV19 and TRBJ2-7, with no clear D. Germline V gene data show CDR1 as LNHDA and CDR2 as SQIVND (reference sequence). This CDR3 has 14 residues. V lost 1 base, J lost 6 bases, and 13 bases lay in between. CDR3 residues: CASSIGHSLREQYF. Here the CDR3 DNA reads TGTGCCAGTAGTATAGGGCACTCACTACGCGAGCAGTACTTC.

V usage is TRBV5-4 and J usage is TRBJ2-5; 9 bases agree with TRBD2. J lost 5 bases, V lost 0 bases, and 5 bases had no gene match. Germline V gives CDR1 SGHNT, CDR2 YYREEE (reference sequence). CDR3 size: 15 residues. The DNA for the CDR3 is TGTGCCAGCAGCTTGGACCCGCGGGAGGGGGAGACCCAGTACTTC. Translation: CASSLDPREGETQYF. Drawing the rest from reference TRBV5-4 and TRBJ2-5, the complete variable domain is ETGVTQSPTHLIKTRGQQVTLRCSSQSGHNTVSWYQQALGQGPQFIFQYYREEENGRGNFPPRFSGLQFPNYSSELNVNALELDDSALYLCASSLDPREGETQYFGPGTRLLVL.

In this sample, this clone turned up a few times. The CDR3 is CASSVQQGGGYTF. CDR3 coding DNA: TGCGCCAGCAGCGTTCAACAGGGGGGAGGCTACACCTTC. The J gene is TRBJ1-2, the V gene TRBV5-1; 8 bases match TRBD1. The CDR3 totals 13 residues. In germline, CDR1 is SGHRS, CDR2 YFSETQ. V trimming: 4 bases; J trimming: 8 bases; junction bases outside the gene matches: 7.

A few counts support this clone. V gene TRBV5-6 combines with J gene TRBJ2-3; D remains unclear. The CDR3 covers 12 residues. In germline, CDR1 is SGHDT, CDR2 YYEEEE. V lost 6 bases and J lost 3, with 8 bases in between. The CDR3 DNA follows: TGTGCCAGCAATCCTTTTACAGATACGCAGTATTTT. It encodes CASNPFTDTQYF.

This chain uses TRBV6-6 with TRBJ1-2; 7 positions agree with TRBD1. CDR1 and CDR2 from the germline V gene are MNHNY and SVGAGI (reference sequence). The CDR3 is made up of 16 amino acids. Germline trimming cut 4 bases from V and 4 bases from J; bases unmatched to any gene: 12. The CDR3 is CASSSDDRADGYGYTF. For the CDR3, the DNA is TGTGCCAGCAGTTCCGATGACAGGGCTGATGGCTATGGCTACACCTTC.

V usage is TRBV30 and J usage is TRBJ2-2, with TRBD1 matching 7 bases. Unmatched junction bases numbered 9, after V lost 2 bases and J lost 3 bases. The CDR3 is 16 residues long. The germline V gene encodes CDR1 GTSNPN and CDR2 SVGIG (reference sequence). The DNA of the CDR3 is TGTGCCTGGAGTATACAGACAGGGACCTACACCGGGGAGCTGTTTTTT. Amino acids: CAWSIQTGTYTGELFF.

This clone was seen many times. The chain is built from TRBV4-3 and TRBJ2-5; possibly TRBD1 for D (6 bases). The V end was cut by 3 bases, the J end by 5 bases, with 19 bases between. Germline V gene sequence: CDR1 LGHNA, CDR2 YSLEER. The CDR3 has 16 residues. CDR3 amino acids: CASSQTLQGYRETQYF. CDR3 DNA: TGCGCCAGCAGCCAGACTCTACAGGGTTATCGGGAGACCCAGTACTTC.

This clone was observed a few times. V is TRBV6-1 and J is TRBJ2-3; tentatively, D is TRBD1 (6 bases). V was cut by 5 bases and J by 5 bases, with 11 bases left in between. The germline gives CDR1 MNHNS, CDR2 SASEGT. The CDR3 contains 13 residues. CDR3 amino acids: CASSQGQKDTQYF. In DNA form, the CDR3 reads TGTGCCAGCAGTCAAGGACAGAAAGATACGCAGTATTTT.

The table lists this clone with a few counts. J is TRBJ2-5 and V is TRBV28; TRBD2 matches at 8 bases. Germline assignment: CDR1 MDHEN and CDR2 SYDVKM. The V and J ends lost 0 bases and 5 bases, in that order; junction bases with no gene match: 11. The CDR3 sequence is 17 residues long. For the CDR3, the DNA is TGTGCCAGCAGTTTATGGTCAGCGGGAGCAACAGAGGAGACCCAGTACTTC. It encodes CASSLWSAGATEETQYF.

This clone showed up just a few times. V gene TRBV5-1 combines with J gene TRBJ2-3, with a weak D call TRBD1 (6 bases). V was clipped by 2 bases and J by 6 bases, with 13 bases between them. CDR1 and CDR2 (germline): SGHRS, YFSETQ. This CDR3 comprises 14 residues. CDR3 residues: CASSFTGLTDTQYF. CDR3 in DNA: TGCGCCAGCAGCTTTACAGGGTTGACGGATACGCAGTATTTT. The variable domain in full, with the rest retrieved from reference TRBV5-1 and TRBJ2-3, is KAGVTQTPRYLIKTRGQQVTLSCSPISGHRSVSWYQQTPGQGLQFLFEYFSETQRNKGNFPGRFSGRQFSNSRSEMNVSTLELGDSALYLCASSFTGLTDTQYFGPGTRLTVL.

This clone was counted between two and nine times. The rearrangement links TRBV15 to TRBJ2-1; a weak D match, TRBD1 (5 bases). V dropped 1 base and J dropped 5 bases, with 18 bases sitting between them. CDR3 length: 17 residues. Germline CDR1 and CDR2: LNHNV and YYDKDF (reference sequence). CDR3 DNA: TGTGCCACCAGCAGAGCATTGAGACAGCAAGAGAACAATGAGCAGTTCTTC. It yields the protein CATSRALRQQENNEQFF.

In its sample, this clone was seen a few times. For the CDR3, the DNA is TGTGCCAGCAGTTTAGCAGGGTTTGGTGACCAGCCCCAGCATTTT. This gives the protein CASSLAGFGDQPQHF. V usage is TRBV28 and J usage is TRBJ1-5; D is possibly TRBD1 (5 bases). The germline V and J ends were trimmed by 2 bases and 7 bases, with 15 bases remaining between them. Germline lookup yields CDR1 MDHEN and CDR2 SYDVKM. CDR3 length: 15 residues.

The chain joins TRBV6-1 to TRBJ1-2, with TRBD1 matching over 8 bases. Germline trimming cut 1 base from V and 7 bases from J; bases unmatched to any gene: 2. Germline lookup yields CDR1 MNHNS and CDR2 SASEGT. The length of the CDR3 is 13 residues. The CDR3 coding sequence is TGTGCCAGCAGTGAAGGGACAGGGTCTGGCTACACCTTC. This sequence encodes CASSEGTGSGYTF.

CDR3: CASSSGGTDTQYF. The CDR3 DNA reads TGTGCCAGCAGCTCGGGGGGCACAGATACGCAGTATTTT. This chain connects TRBV5-4 to TRBJ2-3; tentative D call: TRBD2 (6 bases). This CDR3 contains 13 residues. CDR1 and CDR2 from the germline V gene are SGHNT and YYREEE (reference sequence). V was clipped by 3 bases and J by 1 base, with 6 bases between them.

This chain connects TRBV6-6 to TRBJ1-1, with D unclear. V shed 4 bases and J shed 2 bases, with 8 bases lying between them. CDR1 and CDR2 from the germline V gene are MNHNY and SVGAGI (reference sequence). The CDR3 totals 13 residues. In nucleotides, the CDR3 is TGTGCCAGCAGTTCCCCAGAAAACACTGAAGCTTTCTTT. It translates to CASSSPENTEAFF.

This clone was counted at least ten times. The chain employs TRBV9 and TRBJ2-6; no definite D call. The CDR3 is made up of 15 amino acids. Germline loops: CDR1 SGDLS, CDR2 YYNGEE. Trimming left V 0 bases short and J 0 bases short, with 4 bases between. CDR3 loop: CASSVASSGANVLTF. DNA for the CDR3: TGTGCCAGCAGCGTAGCCAGCTCTGGGGCCAACGTCCTGACTTTC.

This chain uses TRBV28 with TRBJ1-1; TRBD1 agrees at 11 bases. V trimming: 5 bases; J trimming: 4 bases; junction bases outside the gene matches: 3. CDR3 length: 14 residues. Germline V gene data show CDR1 as MDHEN and CDR2 as SYDVKM. CDR3 DNA: TGTGCCAGCAGTCGGGACAGGGGGTTCACTGAAGCTTTCTTT. As protein: CASSRDRGFTEAFF. Variable domain in full (rest from reference TRBV28 and TRBJ1-1): DVKVTQSSRYLVKRTGEKVFLECVQDMDHENMFWYRQDPGLGLRLIYFSYDVKMKEKGDIPEGYSVSREKKERFSLILESASTNQTSMYLCASSRDRGFTEAFFGQGTRLTVV.

This clone occurred a few times. The chain couples TRBV30 to TRBJ2-5, with no clear D. The V gene lost 2 bases and the J gene lost 5 bases, with 9 bases spanning the gap. The CDR3 has 12 residues. Germline values: CDR1 GTSNPN, CDR2 SVGIG (reference sequence). The CDR3 sequence is CAWSPMSETQYF. The CDR3 DNA is TGTGCCTGGAGTCCTATGAGTGAGACCCAGTACTTC.

The CDR3 is CASSLQSYDEQYF. In DNA, the CDR3 is TGTGCCAGCAGCTTACAAAGCTATGACGAGCAGTACTTC. This chain uses TRBV7-2 with TRBJ2-7; D is uncertain. The V and J ends lost 2 bases and 5 bases respectively, with 10 bases between them. The CDR3 extends over 13 amino acids. CDR1 is SGHTA, CDR2 FQGNSA, per germline.

This clone has a handful of counts. In nucleotides, the CDR3 is TGTGCCAGCTCACCACCGTCTAGCGGGATGGGTTTAGGCGAGCAGTACTTC. Protein: CASSPPSSGMGLGEQYF. The rearrangement uses TRBV18 and TRBJ2-7; 9 nucleotides agree with TRBD2. CDR1 KGHSH and CDR2 LQKENI come from the germline V gene. V lost 0 bases and J lost 6; bases outside the gene matches: 12. This CDR3 contains 17 residues.

The sample holds a few counts of this clone. The chain recombines TRBV4-3 with TRBJ1-4, with TRBD1 identical over 8 bases. This CDR3 has 17 residues. From germline, CDR1 is LGHNA and CDR2 YSLEER. V lost 0 bases, J lost 11 bases, and 14 bases stayed unmatched. The CDR3 region is CASSQDHPQGALTKLFF. In DNA, the CDR3 is TGCGCCAGCAGCCAAGATCACCCCCAGGGGGCGCTTACTAAACTGTTTTTT.

With regard to this clone: The same CDR3 also results from other DNA sequences found in this sample. The rearrangement uses TRBV19 and TRBJ2-5, with 9 bases identical to TRBD1. V lost 5 bases, J lost 3 bases, and 1 base stayed unmatched. This CDR3 region has 13 residues. Germline V gene sequence: CDR1 LNHDA, CDR2 SQIVND (reference sequence). For the CDR3, the DNA is TGTGCCAGTAGTCGGGACAGGGAAGAGACCCAGTACTTC. As protein: CASSRDREETQYF.

V is TRBV9 and J is TRBJ2-7, with 10 nucleotides matching TRBD2. Looked up from germline, CDR1 is SGDLS and CDR2 is YYNGEE. The CDR3 runs to 15 residues. V lost 2 bases and J lost 4; bases outside the gene matches: 6. This chain's CDR3 is CASSVGGTSAYEQYF. The CDR3 nucleotides read TGTGCCAGCAGCGTGGGTGGGACTAGCGCTTACGAGCAGTACTTC.